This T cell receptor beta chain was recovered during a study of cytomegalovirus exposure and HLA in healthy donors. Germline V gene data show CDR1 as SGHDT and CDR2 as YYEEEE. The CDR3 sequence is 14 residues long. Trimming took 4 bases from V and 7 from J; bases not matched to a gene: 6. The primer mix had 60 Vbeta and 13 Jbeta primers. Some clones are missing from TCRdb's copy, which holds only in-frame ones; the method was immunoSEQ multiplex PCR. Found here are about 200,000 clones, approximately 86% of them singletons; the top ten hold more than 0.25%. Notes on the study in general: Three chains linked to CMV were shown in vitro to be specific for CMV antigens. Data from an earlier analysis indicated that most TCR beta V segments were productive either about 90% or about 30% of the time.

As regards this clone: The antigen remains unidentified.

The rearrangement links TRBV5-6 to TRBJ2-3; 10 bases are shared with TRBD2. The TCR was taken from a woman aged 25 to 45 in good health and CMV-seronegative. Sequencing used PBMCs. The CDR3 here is CASSIGLADYTQYF. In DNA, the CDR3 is TGTGCCAGCAGCATAGGACTAGCGGATTATACGCAGTATTTT.